This paragraph covers one T cell receptor (beta chain) sequence. This specimen belongs to a study of blood T cell repertoires in COVID-19. The data were produced by immunoSEQ multiplex PCR, yet TCRdb's version contains in-frame clones alone and is incomplete. The profile covers fewer than 250,000 clones, with roughly 84% appearing a single time and about 1% taken by the ten largest. This CDR3 is built from 17 residues. CDR1 and CDR2 (germline): MNHEY, SMNVEV (reference sequence). Trimming stripped 0 bases from V and 4 bases from J, with 18 bases between. The TCR originated in a man in his forties with acute or convalescent COVID-19. The V call is TRBV27, the J call TRBJ1-2, with D tentatively TRBD1 (6 bases). Specimen: peripheral blood. The CDR3 here is CASSLSISAGALYGYTF. The CDR3 DNA reads TGTGCCAGCAGTTTATCAATCTCGGCAGGGGCCCTCTATGGCTACACCTTC.